The 11 T cell receptor beta chains in this list originate from one sample, sequenced in a study of T cells in Graves' hyperthyroidism and ophthalmopathy. There were TCR beta CDR3 regions amplified from RNA transcripts. HTBI primers were employed in a first-round RT-PCR of the TCR CDR3. TCRdb re-derived calls from the multiplex PCR reads in MiXCR, one entry per CDR3 protein. The sample comprises hundreds of thousands of distinct CDR3 sequences, more than 45% of which are singletons, and 8.2% rests with the top ten. Source material: peripheral blood or thyroid tissue (not recorded which). The receptor set was obtained from a woman under 30 with Graves' hyperthyroidism.

The CDR3 sequence is CASSLTPTNRDGYTF. DNA for the CDR3: TGTGCCAGCAGCTTAACTCCCACTAACAGGGATGGCTACACCTTC. This chain joins TRBV11-1 and TRBJ1-2; possible D gene TRBD1, 6 bases. Trimming cost V 2 bases and J 6 bases, with 16 bases left between them. Germline V lookup: CDR1 SGHAT, CDR2 FQDESV (reference sequence). The CDR3 has 15 amino acids.

Points on this clonotype: One junction end disagrees with the germline gene, perhaps due to a read error. V is TRBV2 and J is TRBJ2-7; tentatively, D is TRBD1 or TRBD2 (7 bases each). Germline V gene sequence: CDR1 SNHLY, CDR2 FYNNEI. The CDR3 has 11 amino acids. In DNA form, the CDR3 reads TGTGGCAGCAGGGGGGGGGGCGAGCAGTACTTC. Residues: CGSRGGGEQYF.

Ten or more counts support this clonotype. The V and J genes are TRBV25-1 and TRBJ1-6; a possible D gene is TRBD1 (5 bases). The CDR3 is made up of 16 amino acids. Germline CDR1 is MGHDK and CDR2 is SYGVNS. Trimming took off 3 bases at V and 9 bases at J, with 18 bases between the two ends. The CDR3 reads CASSDLLGPVGSPLHF. CDR3 in DNA: TGTGCCAGCAGTGATCTTTTGGGACCAGTCGGTTCACCCCTCCACTTT.

There are a few counts of this clonotype. J is TRBJ2-2 and V is TRBV2, with 8 bases that match TRBD1. Germline CDR1 and CDR2: SNHLY and FYNNEI. With V trimmed by 5 bases and J by 5 bases, 7 bases remained unmatched. The CDR3 length is 15 residues. The CDR3 region is CASSYRDRKTGELFF. The CDR3 DNA follows: TGTGCCAGCAGTTACCGGGACAGGAAAACCGGGGAGCTGTTTTTT.

The chain couples TRBV11-2 to TRBJ1-2, with 8 bases that match TRBD1. The CDR3 is 16 amino acids. V lost 5 bases, J lost 1 base, and 9 bases stayed unmatched. Germline V CDR1 and CDR2: SGHAT, FQNNGV. CDR3 sequence (DNA): TGTGCCAGCAGCCCCCTGGCAGGGGGCTATAACTATGGCTACACCTTC. It specifies CASSPLAGGYNYGYTF.

Of note for this clonotype: At one end the junction does not follow the germline gene, possibly because of a read error. The genes are TRBV15 and TRBJ1-3; a weak D match, TRBD1 (6 bases). The CDR3 contains 14 residues. Germline values: CDR1 LNHNV, CDR2 YYDKDF (reference sequence). This chain's CDR3 is CATSPHRGENTVYF. CDR3 nucleotides: TGTGCCACCAGCCCGCATAGGGGGGAGAACACCGTATATTTT.

This clonotype appeared a few times. One end of the junction varies from germline; a read error may be responsible. This chain uses TRBV10-3 with TRBJ1-5; 9 nucleotides line up with TRBD1. CDR3 length: 16 residues. From germline, CDR1 is ENHRY and CDR2 SYGVKD. CDR3 region: CASSDDGQGSYQPQHF. The CDR3 region has the DNA TGTGCCAGCAGTGACGACGGACAGGGGTCATATCAGCCCCAGCATTTT.

This clonotype was observed a few times. The chain joins TRBV2 to TRBJ1-2, with D possibly TRBD1 on 5 matching bases. Deletions cut 6 bases from V and 1 base from J, with 15 bases between. CDR1 and CDR2 (germline): SNHLY, FYNNEI. The CDR3 contains 15 residues. CDR3 loop: CASRVRVGVNYGYTF. CDR3 bases: TGTGCCAGCAGAGTGCGAGTAGGGGTTAACTATGGCTACACCTTC. Full variable domain (outside the CDR3, taken from reference TRBV2 and TRBJ1-2): EPEVTQTPSHQVTQMGQEVILRCVPISNHLYFYWYRQILGQKVEFLVSFYNNEISEKSEIFDDQFSVERPDGSNFTLKIRSTKLEDSAMYFCASRVRVGVNYGYTFGSGTRLTVV.

This clonotype was found many times. This sequence joins TRBV24-1 and TRBJ1-2; D unclear. This CDR3 region has 14 residues. Trimming took off 0 bases at V and 2 bases at J, with 6 bases between the two ends. The germline gives CDR1 KGHDR, CDR2 SFDVKD. The CDR3 nucleotides are TGTGCCACCAGTGATTTGACCCAGAACTATGGCTACACCTTC. This encodes CATSDLTQNYGYTF.

The chain is built from TRBV7-6 and TRBJ2-7; D remains ambiguous. Germline CDR1 reads SGHVS; CDR2 reads FNYEAQ. This CDR3 spans 13 amino acids. V was trimmed by 2 bases and J by 7 bases, leaving 12 bases between them. This CDR3 is CASSLSKDGEQYF. DNA of the CDR3: TGTGCCAGCAGCTTATCTAAGGATGGAGAGCAGTACTTC.

The CDR3 bases are TGTGCCAGCAGCTGGCGGACTAGCGGTTACGAGCAGTACTTC. Translated: CASSWRTSGYEQYF. V and J are TRBV13 and TRBJ2-7; 10 nucleotides agree with TRBD2. Germline V lookup: CDR1 PRHDT, CDR2 FYEKMQ (reference sequence). The V gene end was trimmed by 4 bases and the J gene end by 4 bases; junction bases not matched to a gene: 4. The CDR3 totals 14 residues.